Listed here are 21 T cell receptor beta chains from one sample, sequenced in a study of OX40 agonist ivuxolimab in advanced cancers. Measured with immunoSEQ multiplex PCR; TCRdb has only the in-frame clones, and not every one. This sample has 15,000 to 20,000 clones, with around 78% found just once. Sequencing used CD4+ or CD8+ T cells sorted from blood, obtained in a trial of the OX40 agonist ivuxolimab. The receptors were gathered from an adult with an advanced solid tumor such as melanoma, head and neck, liver or kidney cancer.

This clone was seen only once. This chain joins TRBV28 and TRBJ2-5; weak D call: TRBD2 (7 bases). The germline V gene encodes CDR1 MDHEN and CDR2 SYDVKM. V was clipped by 5 bases and J by 7 bases, with 14 bases between them. The length of the CDR3 is 13 residues. The CDR3 DNA sequence: TGTGCCAGCAGTCCGGGGGAGGGGGGGACCCAGTACTTC. Its protein product is CASSPGEGGTQYF.

This rearrangement joins TRBV19 to TRBJ2-7; tentative D call: TRBD1 (6 bases). The V end was cut by 4 bases, the J end by 5 bases, with 12 bases between. Germline-derived CDR1 and CDR2 are LNHDA and SQIVND (reference sequence). There are 13 residues in the CDR3. The CDR3 coding sequence is TGTGCCAGTAGTAGTATCCCAGGGGACGAGCAGTACTTC. As protein: CASSSIPGDEQYF.

The chain uses TRBV4-1 and TRBJ1-1; the D gene is possibly TRBD1 (6 bases). The CDR3 has 15 residues. V lost 1 base and J 0 bases, leaving 9 bases between the germline ends. Germline CDR1 is MGHRA and CDR2 is YSYEKL. CDR3 residues: CASSQAQGMNTEAFF. CDR3 nucleotides: TGCGCCAGCAGCCAAGCCCAGGGGATGAACACTGAAGCTTTCTTT.

The genes are TRBV5-5 and TRBJ1-5, with a weak D call TRBD1 (6 bases). Trimming took 4 bases from V and 2 from J, leaving 16 bases between them. The germline V gene encodes CDR1 SGHKS and CDR2 YYEKEE (reference sequence). This CDR3 has 16 amino acids. The CDR3 DNA follows: TGTGCCAGCAGCCCAGGGGTCCTCGGGGGCAATCAGCCCCAGCATTTT. Encoded protein: CASSPGVLGGNQPQHF. Complete variable domain (other parts from reference TRBV5-5 and TRBJ1-5): DAGVTQSPTHLIKTRGQQVTLRCSPISGHKSVSWYQQVLGQGPQFIFQYYEKEERGRGNFPDRFSARQFPNYSSELNVNALLLGDSALYLCASSPGVLGGNQPQHFGDGTRLSIL.

This clone was seen once. J is TRBJ1-1 and V is TRBV13; the match to TRBD1 covers 9 bases. V trimming: 5 bases; J trimming: 3 bases; junction bases outside the gene matches: 4. The CDR3 length is 14 residues. Per the germline V gene, CDR1 is PRHDT and CDR2 is FYEKMQ (reference sequence). CDR3: CASSRRDRDTEAFF. The DNA for the CDR3 is TGTGCCAGCAGCCGCCGGGACAGGGACACTGAAGCTTTCTTT. The variable domain in full, with the rest retrieved from reference TRBV13 and TRBJ1-1, is AAGVIQSPRHLIKEKRETATLKCYPIPRHDTVYWYQQGPGQDPQFLISFYEKMQSDKGSIPDRFSAQQFSDYHSELNMSSLELGDSALYFCASSRRDRDTEAFFGQGTRLTVV.

The chain recombines TRBV11-2 with TRBJ2-5; 10 bases line up with TRBD2. The CDR3 consists of 17 residues. J gave up 1 base and V 4 bases, and 9 bases lay outside the gene matches. Germline V CDR1 and CDR2: SGHAT, FQNNGV. CDR3 in amino acids: CASSSQGTSASQETQYF. The CDR3 DNA sequence: TGTGCCAGCAGCTCCCAAGGGACTAGCGCTTCCCAAGAGACCCAGTACTTC.

This clone was found a few times. The same CDR3 arises from other DNA sequences in this sample as well. The gene calls are TRBV30 and TRBJ2-7, with TRBD2 identical over 7 bases. The ends lost 1 base at V and 3 bases at J; junction bases unmatched: 0. The CDR3 runs 12 residues. Germline CDR1 reads GTSNPN; CDR2 reads SVGIG (reference sequence). CDR3 region: CAWSGTSYEQYF. Here the CDR3 DNA reads TGTGCCTGGAGTGGGACTAGCTACGAGCAGTACTTC. Looking up the rest from reference TRBV30 and TRBJ2-7 gives the full variable domain: SQTIHQWPATLVQPVGSPLSLECTVEGTSNPNLYWYRQAAGRGLQLLFYSVGIGQISSEVPQNLSASRPQDRQFILSSKKLLLSDSGFYLCAWSGTSYEQYFGPGTRLTVT.

The chain uses TRBV6-6 and TRBJ1-1, with D uncertain. CDR3 length: 13 amino acids. V was cut by 0 bases and J by 4 bases, with 6 bases left in between. Germline V lookup: CDR1 MNHNY, CDR2 SVGAGI (reference sequence). The CDR3 nucleotides are TGTGCCAGCAGTTACTCGAAGGGCACTGAAGCTTTCTTT. Its translation: CASSYSKGTEAFF.

The chain couples TRBV2 to TRBJ2-1; TRBD2 aligns across 8 bases. V was clipped by 6 bases and J by 3 bases; unmatched bases: 7. Germline-derived CDR1 and CDR2 are SNHLY and FYNNEI. The CDR3 is made up of 15 amino acids. CDR3 sequence (DNA): TGTGCCAGCAGGCCTACTAGCGGACTCTACAATGAGCAGTTCTTC. Translated: CASRPTSGLYNEQFF.

V usage is TRBV7-2 and J usage is TRBJ2-1; TRBD1 or TRBD2 may be the D gene (6 bases each). The ends were cut back, 1 base at V and 4 bases at J, with 14 bases in the middle. The V gene's germline CDR1 is SGHTA and CDR2 FQGNSA. The CDR3 contains 16 residues. Here the CDR3 DNA reads TGTGCCAGCAGCTTAGATATCGGAGGGGGGTACAATGAGCAGTTCTTC. It is translated as CASSLDIGGGYNEQFF.

CDR3 in amino acids: CASSPGFAYEQYF. CDR3 DNA sequence: TGTGCCAGCAGTCCGGGCTTTGCCTACGAGCAGTACTTC. The V gene is TRBV28, the J gene TRBJ2-7, with D uncertain. The CDR3 runs 13 residues. Germline V CDR1 and CDR2: MDHEN, SYDVKM. The germline V and J ends were trimmed by 5 bases and 2 bases, with 10 bases remaining between them.

This chain links TRBV7-7 with TRBJ2-3; the D gene could be TRBD1 or TRBD2 (5 bases each). Germline CDR1 is SSHAT and CDR2 is FNYEAQ (reference sequence). With 1 base removed from V and 2 bases from J, the gap between germline ends came to 13 bases. The CDR3 contains 16 residues. The CDR3 protein is CASSLGVGDPTDTQYF. CDR3 DNA sequence: TGTGCCAGCAGCTTAGGAGTCGGGGACCCCACAGATACGCAGTATTTT.

V is TRBV27 and J is TRBJ1-3, with no clear D. This CDR3 spans 15 amino acids. V was shortened by 5 bases and J by 2 bases, with 13 bases between the two germline ends. The germline V gene has CDR1 MNHEY and CDR2 SMNVEV (reference sequence). The CDR3 here is CASSPSELTGNTIYF. Written as DNA, the CDR3 is TGTGCCAGCAGTCCTTCGGAGCTTACTGGAAACACCATATATTTT.

This clone is medium-sized by share. The chain uses TRBV18 and TRBJ2-7; D gene ambiguous. Germline CDR1 is KGHSH and CDR2 is LQKENI. CDR3 length: 14 residues. The germline V and J ends were trimmed by 4 bases and 3 bases, with 13 bases remaining between them. CDR3 bases: TGTGCCAGCTCACTTGCCGGGTCCATCTACGAGCAGTACTTC. Its protein is CASSLAGSIYEQYF.

This sequence joins TRBV28 and TRBJ1-4; D call uncertain. Looked up from germline, CDR1 is MDHEN and CDR2 is SYDVKM. The germline V and J ends were trimmed by 3 bases and 14 bases, with 10 bases remaining between them. The CDR3 runs to 11 residues. CDR3 region: CASSFQDDLFF. CDR3 sequence (DNA): TGTGCCAGCAGTTTTCAGGACGACCTGTTTTTT. Using reference TRBV28 and TRBJ1-4 for the parts outside the CDR3, the full variable domain is DVKVTQSSRYLVKRTGEKVFLECVQDMDHENMFWYRQDPGLGLRLIYFSYDVKMKEKGDIPEGYSVSREKKERFSLILESASTNQTSMYLCASSFQDDLFFGSGTQLSVL.

The rearrangement links TRBV11-2 to TRBJ1-1; D not resolved. With 4 bases removed from V and 3 bases from J, the gap between germline ends came to 3 bases. This CDR3 has 11 residues. CDR1 is SGHAT, CDR2 FQNNGV, per germline. Written as DNA, the CDR3 is TGTGCCAGCAGCTCGGACACTGAAGCTTTCTTT. Translated: CASSSDTEAFF.

The CDR3 DNA reads as TGTGCCAGCAGTTTCGGTGGGGCAAACTACGAGCAGTACTTC. Translating it yields CASSFGGANYEQYF. This rearrangement joins TRBV27 to TRBJ2-5; possibly TRBD1 for D (5 bases). The last part of the DNA fits TRBJ2-7 better; the J call may be wrong. The CDR3 is 14 amino acids. Germline V CDR1 and CDR2: MNHEY, SMNVEV (reference sequence).

The chain combines TRBV4-1 with TRBJ1-3, with D unresolved. V lost 0 bases to trimming and J lost 0 bases, with 12 bases between them. CDR3 length: 17 amino acids. Germline V lookup: CDR1 MGHRA, CDR2 YSYEKL. The CDR3 DNA reads as TGCGCCAGCAGCCAAGAACCCGCCACGAGCTCTGGAAACACCATATATTTT. Translating it yields CASSQEPATSSGNTIYF.

The V and J genes are TRBV7-8 and TRBJ2-7; D remains unclear. Trimming took 5 bases from V and 2 from J, leaving 4 bases between them. The CDR3 sequence is 11 residues long. Germline assignment: CDR1 SGHVS and CDR2 FQNEAQ. The CDR3: CASSETYEQYF. In nucleotides, the CDR3 is TGTGCCAGCAGCGAAACCTACGAGCAGTACTTC.

V is TRBV27 and J is TRBJ2-1; tentative D call: TRBD2 (6 bases). V was shortened by 3 bases and J by 0 bases, with 30 bases between the two germline ends. Germline loops: CDR1 MNHEY, CDR2 SMNVEV (reference sequence). CDR3 length: 22 amino acids. CDR3 in DNA: TGTGCCAGCAGTTTGGGCGGCACCATCCGCGGGGCAGCCATCCGCTCCTACAATGAGCAGTTCTTC. Translating it yields CASSLGGTIRGAAIRSYNEQFF.

CDR3 DNA sequence: TGTGCCAGCAGCTTAAGGGTGGGAAACACAGATACGCAGTATTTT. It yields the protein CASSLRVGNTDTQYF. The chain joins TRBV7-9 to TRBJ2-3; no clear D gene. V was shortened by 2 bases and J by 2 bases, with 11 bases between the two germline ends. Germline assignment: CDR1 SEHNR and CDR2 FQNEAQ (reference sequence). The CDR3 is 15 amino acids. The entire variable domain, with the rest obtained from reference TRBV7-9 and TRBJ2-3, is as follows: DTGVSQNPRHKITKRGQNVTFRCDPISEHNRLYWYRQTLGQGPEFLTYFQNEAQLEKSRLLSDRFSAERPKGSFSTLEIQRTEQGDSAMYLCASSLRVGNTDTQYFGPGTRLTVL.